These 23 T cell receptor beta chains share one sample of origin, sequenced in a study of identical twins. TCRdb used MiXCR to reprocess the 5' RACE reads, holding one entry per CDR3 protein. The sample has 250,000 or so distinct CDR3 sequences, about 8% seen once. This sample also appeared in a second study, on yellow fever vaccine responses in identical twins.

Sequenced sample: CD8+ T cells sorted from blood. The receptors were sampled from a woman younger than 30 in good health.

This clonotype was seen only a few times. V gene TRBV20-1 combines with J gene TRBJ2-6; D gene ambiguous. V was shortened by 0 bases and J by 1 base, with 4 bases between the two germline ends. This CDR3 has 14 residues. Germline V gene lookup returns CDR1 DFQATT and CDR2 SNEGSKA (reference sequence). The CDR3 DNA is TGCAGTGCTAGAGACATGTCTGGGGCCAACGTCCTGACTTTC. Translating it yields CSARDMSGANVLTF.

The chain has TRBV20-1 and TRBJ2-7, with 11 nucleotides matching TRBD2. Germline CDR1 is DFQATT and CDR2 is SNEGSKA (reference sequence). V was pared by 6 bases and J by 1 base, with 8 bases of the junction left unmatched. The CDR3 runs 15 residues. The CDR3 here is CSALELAGESYEQYF. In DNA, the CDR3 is TGCAGTGCACTCGAACTAGCGGGAGAATCCTACGAGCAGTACTTC.

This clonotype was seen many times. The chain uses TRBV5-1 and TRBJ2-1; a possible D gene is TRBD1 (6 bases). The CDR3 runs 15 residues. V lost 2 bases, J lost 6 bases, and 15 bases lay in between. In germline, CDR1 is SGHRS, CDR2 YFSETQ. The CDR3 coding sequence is TGCGCCAGCAGCTTATATGGGGGCGGTTTCAATGAGCAGTTCTTC. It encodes CASSLYGGGFNEQFF.

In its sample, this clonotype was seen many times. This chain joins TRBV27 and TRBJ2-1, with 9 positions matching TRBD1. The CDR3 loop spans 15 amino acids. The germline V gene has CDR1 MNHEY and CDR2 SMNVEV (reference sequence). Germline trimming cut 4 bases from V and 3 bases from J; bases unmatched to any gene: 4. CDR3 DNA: TGTGCCAGCAGTTCGGGACAGGGATACTACAATGAGCAGTTCTTC. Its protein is CASSSGQGYYNEQFF.

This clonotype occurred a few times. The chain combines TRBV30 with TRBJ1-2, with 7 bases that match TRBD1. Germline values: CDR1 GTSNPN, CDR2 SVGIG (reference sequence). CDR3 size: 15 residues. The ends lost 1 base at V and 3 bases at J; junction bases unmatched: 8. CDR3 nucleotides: TGTGCCTGGAGTGACGGGACAGCTATCGACTATGGCTACACCTTC. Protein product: CAWSDGTAIDYGYTF. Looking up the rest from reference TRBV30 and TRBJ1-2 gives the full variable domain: SQTIHQWPATLVQPVGSPLSLECTVEGTSNPNLYWYRQAAGRGLQLLFYSVGIGQISSEVPQNLSASRPQDRQFILSSKKLLLSDSGFYLCAWSDGTAIDYGYTFGSGTRLTVV.

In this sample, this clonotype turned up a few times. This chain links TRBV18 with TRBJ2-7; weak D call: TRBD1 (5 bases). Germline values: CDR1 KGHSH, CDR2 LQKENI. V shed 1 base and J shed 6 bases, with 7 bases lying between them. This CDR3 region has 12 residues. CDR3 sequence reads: CASSPQGVEQYF. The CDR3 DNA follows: TGTGCCAGCTCACCACAAGGGGTCGAGCAGTACTTC.

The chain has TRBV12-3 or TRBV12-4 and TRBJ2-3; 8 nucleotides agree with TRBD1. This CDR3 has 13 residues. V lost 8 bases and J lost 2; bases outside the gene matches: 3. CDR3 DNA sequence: TGTGCCAGCTGGGACAGGCTCACAGATACGCAGTATTTT. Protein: CASWDRLTDTQYF.

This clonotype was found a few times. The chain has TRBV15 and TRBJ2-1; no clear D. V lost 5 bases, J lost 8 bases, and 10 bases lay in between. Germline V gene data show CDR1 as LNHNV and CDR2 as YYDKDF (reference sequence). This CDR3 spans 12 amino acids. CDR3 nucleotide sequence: TGTGCCACCAGCCCCTCTCGGGATGAGCAGTTCTTC. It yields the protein CATSPSRDEQFF. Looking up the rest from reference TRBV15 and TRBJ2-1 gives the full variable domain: DAMVIQNPRYQVTQFGKPVTLSCSQTLNHNVMYWYQQKSSQAPKLLFHYYDKDFNNEADTPDNFQSRRPNTSFCFLDIRSPGLGDTAMYLCATSPSRDEQFFGPGTRLTVL.

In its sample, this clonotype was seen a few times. CDR3 protein: CAISESALQGVGYGYTF. CDR3 nucleotides: TGTGCCATCAGTGAGTCGGCCCTACAGGGGGTCGGCTATGGCTACACCTTC. The chain employs TRBV10-3 and TRBJ1-2; 8 bases are a match to TRBD1. V shed 0 bases and J 4 bases; nucleotides not matched to a gene: 10. Germline V gives CDR1 ENHRY, CDR2 SYGVKD. The CDR3 is 17 residues long.

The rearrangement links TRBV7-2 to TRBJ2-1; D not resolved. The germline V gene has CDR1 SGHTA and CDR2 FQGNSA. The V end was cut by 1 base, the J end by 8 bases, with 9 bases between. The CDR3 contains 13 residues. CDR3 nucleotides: TGTGCCAGCAGCTTAGTTGCGGTCCATGAGCAGTTCTTC. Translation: CASSLVAVHEQFF. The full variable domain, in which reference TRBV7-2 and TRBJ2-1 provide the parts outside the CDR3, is GAGVSQSPSNKVTEKGKDVELRCDPISGHTALYWYRQSLGQGLEFLIYFQGNSAPDKSGLPSDRFSAERTGGSVSTLTIQRTQQEDSAVYLCASSLVAVHEQFFGPGTRLTVL.

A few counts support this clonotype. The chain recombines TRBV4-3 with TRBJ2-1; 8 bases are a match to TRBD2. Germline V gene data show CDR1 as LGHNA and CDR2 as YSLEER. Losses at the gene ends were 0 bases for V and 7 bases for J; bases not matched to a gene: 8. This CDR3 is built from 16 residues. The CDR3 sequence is CASSQDRAGAWNEQFF. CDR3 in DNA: TGCGCCAGCAGCCAAGATAGAGCGGGAGCTTGGAATGAGCAGTTCTTC.

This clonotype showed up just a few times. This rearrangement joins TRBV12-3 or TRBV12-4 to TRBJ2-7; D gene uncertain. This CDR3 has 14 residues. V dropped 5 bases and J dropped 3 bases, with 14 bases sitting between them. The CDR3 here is CASSPRPDGYEQYF. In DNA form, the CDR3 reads TGTGCCAGCAGTCCTAGACCTGACGGCTACGAGCAGTACTTC.

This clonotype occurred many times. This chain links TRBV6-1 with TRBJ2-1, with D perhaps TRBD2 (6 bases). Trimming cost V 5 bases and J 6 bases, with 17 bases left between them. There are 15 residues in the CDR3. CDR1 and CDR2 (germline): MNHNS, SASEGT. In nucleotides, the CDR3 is TGTGCCAGCAGTATTGCGGCTAGCGTGGGCAATGAGCAGTTCTTC. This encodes CASSIAASVGNEQFF.

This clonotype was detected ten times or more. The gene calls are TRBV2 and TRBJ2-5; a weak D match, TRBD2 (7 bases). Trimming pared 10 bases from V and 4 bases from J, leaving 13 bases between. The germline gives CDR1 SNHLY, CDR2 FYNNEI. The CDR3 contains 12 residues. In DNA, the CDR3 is TGTGCCACGAGGGGGGGCCGAGAGACCCAGTACTTC. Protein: CATRGGRETQYF.

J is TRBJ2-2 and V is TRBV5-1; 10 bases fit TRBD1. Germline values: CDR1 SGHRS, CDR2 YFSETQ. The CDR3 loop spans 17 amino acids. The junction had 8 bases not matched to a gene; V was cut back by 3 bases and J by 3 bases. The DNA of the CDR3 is TGCGCCAGCAGCTCCCCGGGACAGGGGCGCGACACCGGGGAGCTGTTTTTT. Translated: CASSSPGQGRDTGELFF.

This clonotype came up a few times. DNA for the CDR3: TGCAGTGCTAGAGATTTACAGAACTCCTACGAGCAGTACTTC. Protein: CSARDLQNSYEQYF. V is TRBV20-1 and J is TRBJ2-7, with D hard to call. Germline assignment: CDR1 DFQATT and CDR2 SNEGSKA (reference sequence). V shed 0 bases and J shed 0 bases, with 9 bases lying between them. The CDR3 sequence is 14 residues long.

The CDR3 protein is CASSDGTGGTGELFF. CDR3 DNA sequence: TGTGCCAGCAGCGACGGGACAGGGGGGACCGGGGAGCTGTTTTTT. The chain uses TRBV7-9 and TRBJ2-2; 11 bases map to TRBD1. The CDR3 has 15 residues. The ends lost 5 bases at V and 5 bases at J; junction bases unmatched: 4. Per the germline V gene, CDR1 is SEHNR and CDR2 is FQNEAQ (reference sequence).

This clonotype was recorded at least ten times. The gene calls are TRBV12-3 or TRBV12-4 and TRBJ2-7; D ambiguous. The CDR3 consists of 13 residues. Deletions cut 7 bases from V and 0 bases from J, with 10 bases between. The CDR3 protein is CASKVADSYEQYF. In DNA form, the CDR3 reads TGTGCCAGCAAAGTCGCAGACTCCTACGAGCAGTACTTC.

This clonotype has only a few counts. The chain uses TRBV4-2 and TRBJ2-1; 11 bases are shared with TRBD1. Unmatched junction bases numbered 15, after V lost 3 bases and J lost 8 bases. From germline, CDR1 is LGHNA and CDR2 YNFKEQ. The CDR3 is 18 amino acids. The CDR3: CASSHLGTGTGGGDEQFF. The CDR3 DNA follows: TGTGCCAGCAGCCATTTAGGGACCGGGACAGGGGGAGGCGATGAGCAGTTCTTC.

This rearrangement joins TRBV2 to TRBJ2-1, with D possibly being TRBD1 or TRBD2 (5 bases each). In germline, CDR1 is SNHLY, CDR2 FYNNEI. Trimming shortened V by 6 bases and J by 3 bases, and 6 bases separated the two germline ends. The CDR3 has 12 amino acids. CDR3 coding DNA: TGTGCCAGCAGGGGGGACTACAATGAGCAGTTCTTC. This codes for CASRGDYNEQFF. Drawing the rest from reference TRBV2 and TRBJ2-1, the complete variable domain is EPEVTQTPSHQVTQMGQEVILRCVPISNHLYFYWYRQILGQKVEFLVSFYNNEISEKSEIFDDQFSVERPDGSNFTLKIRSTKLEDSAMYFCASRGDYNEQFFGPGTRLTVL.

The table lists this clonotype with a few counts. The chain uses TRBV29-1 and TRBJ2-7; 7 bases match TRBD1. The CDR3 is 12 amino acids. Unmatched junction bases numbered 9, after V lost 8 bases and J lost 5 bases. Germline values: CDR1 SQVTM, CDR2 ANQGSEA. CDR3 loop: CSIYRGSDEQYF. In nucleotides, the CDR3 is TGCAGCATTTACAGGGGATCCGACGAGCAGTACTTC.

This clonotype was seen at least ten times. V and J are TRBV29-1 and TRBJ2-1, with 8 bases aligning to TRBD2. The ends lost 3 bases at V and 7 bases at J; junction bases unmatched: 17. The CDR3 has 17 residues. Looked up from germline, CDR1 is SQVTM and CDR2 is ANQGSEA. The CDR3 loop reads CSVESPSGSLVLNEQFF. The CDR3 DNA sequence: TGCAGCGTTGAGAGTCCTAGCGGGTCCTTGGTATTGAATGAGCAGTTCTTC.

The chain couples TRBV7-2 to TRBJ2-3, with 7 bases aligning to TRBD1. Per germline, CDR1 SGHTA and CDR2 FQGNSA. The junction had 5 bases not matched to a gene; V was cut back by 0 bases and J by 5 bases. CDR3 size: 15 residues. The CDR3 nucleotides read TGTGCCAGCAGCTTAGCGATAGACAGGGTAGATACGCAGTATTTT. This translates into CASSLAIDRVDTQYF.